A selection of T cell receptor beta chains follows, all from one sample in a study of shared clonotypes between healthy human individuals. TCRdb keeps only in-frame clones here, not all; method: immunoSEQ multiplex PCR. Here the sample spans fewer than 500,000 clones, approximately 79% being singletons. Material: PBMCs. The receptors stem from a woman between 35 and 50 years old in good health. Some clones in this sample may be carry-over from other donors' samples. The CDR3 runs from the conserved cysteine through the conserved F or W. The D gene is left open where the match is weak. Clone size, where shown, is once, few, many, or a class for clones that have expanded.

TRBJ2-4 | NA | TRBV7-3 | NA | TGTGCCAGCAGCTCCCGGCCCGTTGGGGAAAACATTCAGTACTTC | CASSSRPVGENIQYF
TRBJ2-7 | TRBD2 | TRBV7-9 | NA | TGTGCCAGCAGTTTACTAGCGGGAGAGCGGGGGGACTACGAGCAGTACTTC | CASSLLAGERGDYEQYF
TRBJ2-3 | NA | TRBV7-9 | NA | TGTGCCAGCAGCCCCCCTGCATCGGGAGATACGCAGTATTTT | CASSPPASGDTQYF
TRBJ2-7 | NA | TRBV29-1 | few | TGCAGCGTTGAGGAGGGGGCCGGGGAGCAGTACTTC | CSVEEGAGEQYF
TRBJ1-4 | NA | TRBV27 | NA | TGTGCCAGCAGTTTCTCTTCCGCAACTAATGAAAAACTGTTTTTT | CASSFSSATNEKLFF
TRBJ1-3 | NA | TRBV25-1 | NA | TGTGCCAGCACGGACCACTCTGGAAACACCATATATTTT | CASTDHSGNTIYF
TRBJ2-2 | NA | TRBV28 | NA | TGTGCCAGCAGTTTAAGCCTGAACACCGGGGAGCTGTTTTTT | CASSLSLNTGELFF
TRBJ2-3 | NA | TRBV25-1 | NA | TGTGCCAGCAGTGTAGACTGGGATACGCAGTATTTT | CASSVDWDTQYF
TRBJ2-5 | TRBD2 | TRBV10-3 | NA | TGTGCCATCAGTGACCCAGCGGGAGTGCGGGAGACCCAGTACTTC | CAISDPAGVRETQYF
TRBJ2-1 | TRBD2 | TRBV4-3 | many | TGCGCCAGCAGCCAAGGTCTAGCGGGAGTCAATGAGCAGTTCTTC | CASSQGLAGVNEQFF
TRBJ1-5 | NA | TRBV19 | NA | TGTGCCAGTAGTCTCGGACGAGAGAGGGGGCCCCAGCATTTT | CASSLGRERGPQHF
TRBJ2-7 | TRBD2 | TRBV19 | NA | TGTGCCAGTAAACCTAGCGGGAGGGCCTACGAGCAGTACTTC | CASKPSGRAYEQYF
TRBJ1-5 | NA | TRBV15 | once | TGTGCCACCAGCAAATGGCAGATCAATAGCAATCAGCCCCAGCATTTT | CATSKWQINSNQPQHF
TRBJ2-7 | NA | TRBV28 | NA | TGTGCCAGCAGTTTACTAGGGAAATACGAGCAGTACTTC | CASSLLGKYEQYF
TRBJ2-2 | NA | TRBV21-1 | NA | TGTGCCAGCAGCGCACGACAGGTCTTGAACACCGGGGAGCTGTTTTTT | CASSARQVLNTGELFF
TRBJ2-3 | NA | TRBV7-8 | NA | TGTGCCAGCAGCTCGTCCCCGGGCCGCGGGGGCACAGATACGCAGTATTTT | CASSSSPGRGGTDTQYF
TRBJ2-3 | NA | TRBV5-6 | NA | TGTGCCAGCAGCCCAGGGACGGCTAGCACAGATACGCAGTATTTT | CASSPGTASTDTQYF
TRBJ1-4 | NA | TRBV2 | NA | TGTGCCAGCAGTGCCCACTCGGGTGAAAAACTGTTTTTT | CASSAHSGEKLFF
TRBJ2-3 | TRBD2 | TRBV4-2 | NA | TGTGCCAGCAGCCAAGGAACTAGCGGCGGCACAGATACGCAGTATTTT | CASSQGTSGGTDTQYF
TRBJ2-7 | TRBD1 | TRBV18 | NA | TGTGCCAGCTCACAGGGGGCGCTTTCCGAGCAGTACTTC | CASSQGALSEQYF
TRBJ2-4 | TRBD1 | TRBV10-3 | NA | TGTGCCATCAGTAAGACCGGTGGGACAGGGACGGACAAAAACATTCAGTACTTC | CAISKTGGTGTDKNIQYF
TRBJ2-3 | TRBD1 | TRBV19 | NA | TGTGCCAGTAGTACAGGGGGCGAGGATACGCAGTATTTT | CASSTGGEDTQYF
TRBJ1-2 | NA | TRBV27 | NA | TGTGCCAGCAGGGGGGGAGCTGGCTACACCTTC | CASRGGAGYTF
TRBJ2-6 | NA | TRBV7-2 | NA | TGTGCCAGCAGCTTAGGTTTAGGTTTTGCTGGGGCCAACGTCCTGACTTTC | CASSLGLGFAGANVLTF
TRBJ2-5 | NA | TRBV7-3 | NA | TGTGCCAGCAGCCCGACTAGGGAAGAGACCCAGTACTTC | CASSPTREETQYF
TRBJ2-3 | NA | TRBV5-1 | NA | TGCGCCAGCAGCTCTGGACAGTCAGATACGCAGTATTTT | CASSSGQSDTQYF
TRBJ2-1 | NA | TRBV30 | NA | TGTGCCTGGAGCTCGGGGGCAAGCTCCTACAATGAGCAGTTCTTC | CAWSSGASSYNEQFF
TRBJ2-7 | TRBD2 | TRBV5-6 | NA | TGTGCCAGCAGCCCCCATTACCGACTAGCGGGACCCTACGAGCAGTACTTC | CASSPHYRLAGPYEQYF
TRBJ2-7 | NA | TRBV5-4 | NA | TGTGCCAGCAGCTTGGAACCGATATACGAGCAGTACTTC | CASSLEPIYEQYF
TRBJ1-5 | NA | TRBV28 | NA | TGTGCCAGCAGGTACTCTGGTCAGCCCCAGCATTTT | CASRYSGQPQHF
TRBJ2-5 | TRBD2 | TRBV7-9 | NA | TGTGCCAGCAAGGAACTAGCGGCCGGAGAGACCCAGTACTTC | CASKELAAGETQYF
TRBJ1-5 | NA | TRBV27 | NA | TGTGCCAGCAGTTTATACAGGGTTGAAGGGCATCAGCCCCAGCATTTT | CASSLYRVEGHQPQHF
TRBJ2-3 | TRBD2 | TRBV11-3 | once | TGTGCCAGCAGCTCACGACTAGCGGGGCGCACAGATACGCAGTATTTT | CASSSRLAGRTDTQYF
TRBJ2-1 | TRBD2 | TRBV28 | NA | TGTGCCAGCCCTCCTACAACTAGCGCCCAAACTGATGAGCAGTTCTTC | CASPPTTSAQTDEQFF
TRBJ1-1 | NA | TRBV7-7 | many | TGTGCTAGCAGCGTAAAATGGGGGGGTTTGGGCACTGAAGCTTTCTTT | CASSVKWGGLGTEAFF
TRBJ2-3 | NA | TRBV5-1 | NA | TGCGCCAGCAGCCCTGACACAGATACGCAGTATTTT | CASSPDTDTQYF
TRBJ2-2 | NA | TRBV5-4 | NA | TGTGCCAGCAGCTTGGAACGGGCCGGGGAGCTGTTTTTT | CASSLERAGELFF
TRBJ2-5 | NA | TRBV19 | NA | TGTGCCAGTAGTCCCGGGACACCAGAGACCCAGTACTTC | CASSPGTPETQYF
TRBJ1-2 | NA | TRBV7-9 | NA | TGTGCCAGCAGCCACACCCCGGCTAACTATGGCTACACCTTC | CASSHTPANYGYTF
TRBJ1-3 | NA | TRBV6-4 | NA | TGTGCCAGCAGTGACGGCAGCTCTAACTCTGGAAACACCATATATTTT | CASSDGSSNSGNTIYF
TRBJ2-7 | TRBD1 | TRBV2 | NA | TGTGCCAGCAGTGGGGACAGTCCCTACGAGCAGTACTTC | CASSGDSPYEQYF
TRBJ1-6 | TRBD1 | TRBV5-6 | few | TGTGCCAGCAGCCGGGGGACAGATAATTCACCCCTCCACTTT | CASSRGTDNSPLHF
TRBJ2-1 | NA | TRBV19 | NA | TGTGCCAGTAGTATAGTCGTTAGGGCGCCCTACAATGAGCAGTTCTTC | CASSIVVRAPYNEQFF
TRBJ2-7 | NA | TRBV6-1 | NA | TGTGCCAGCGGGGCCAGGGACTACGAGCAGTACTTC | CASGARDYEQYF